Given below is one T cell receptor beta chain in context. These data originate in a study of T cell repertoires and Cas9 in healthy adults. The V end lost 0 bases, the J end lost 8 bases, and 10 bases lay between the germline ends. This CDR3 contains 14 residues. Looked up from germline, CDR1 is MNHEY and CDR2 is SVGAGI. The method was immunoSEQ multiplex PCR; TCRdb's version includes in-frame clones alone and lacks a portion of them. The profile shows 13,000 to 15,000 clones, around nine tenths of them singletons. The TCR sequence derives from a human donor in good health. V gene TRBV6-5 combines with J gene TRBJ1-4; D is undetermined. Sequencing used Tregs (CD4+, CD25+, CD127-, CD137-, CD154-) from PBMCs; culture status not recorded. This CDR3 is CASSYSRSREKLFF. In DNA form, the CDR3 reads TGTGCCAGCAGTTACTCCAGGTCCAGGGAAAAACTGTTTTTT.